This TCR beta chain was documented in a study of OX40 agonist ivuxolimab in advanced cancers. Study details: Cohort: more than 75% men, mean age 60, aged about 20 to 79.

Sequencing was performed with immunoSEQ multiplex PCR; in TCRdb, only in-frame clones are kept and a portion is missing. The profile shows tens of thousands of clones, around 85% of them singletons. The CDR3 sequence is 15 residues long. Germline V gene sequence: CDR1 KGHSH, CDR2 LQKENI. Trimming removed 5 bases from V and 8 bases from J; junction bases left unmatched: 13. The sequenced sample was CD4+ or CD8+ T cells sorted from blood, obtained in a trial of the OX40 agonist ivuxolimab. The origin of this receptor is an adult with an advanced solid tumor such as melanoma, head and neck, liver or kidney cancer. The chain joins TRBV18 to TRBJ1-1, with 8 positions matching TRBD1. This CDR3 reads CASSTVGQGALEAFF. In nucleotides, the CDR3 is TGTGCCAGCTCAACCGTCGGACAGGGCGCGTTAGAAGCTTTCTTT.